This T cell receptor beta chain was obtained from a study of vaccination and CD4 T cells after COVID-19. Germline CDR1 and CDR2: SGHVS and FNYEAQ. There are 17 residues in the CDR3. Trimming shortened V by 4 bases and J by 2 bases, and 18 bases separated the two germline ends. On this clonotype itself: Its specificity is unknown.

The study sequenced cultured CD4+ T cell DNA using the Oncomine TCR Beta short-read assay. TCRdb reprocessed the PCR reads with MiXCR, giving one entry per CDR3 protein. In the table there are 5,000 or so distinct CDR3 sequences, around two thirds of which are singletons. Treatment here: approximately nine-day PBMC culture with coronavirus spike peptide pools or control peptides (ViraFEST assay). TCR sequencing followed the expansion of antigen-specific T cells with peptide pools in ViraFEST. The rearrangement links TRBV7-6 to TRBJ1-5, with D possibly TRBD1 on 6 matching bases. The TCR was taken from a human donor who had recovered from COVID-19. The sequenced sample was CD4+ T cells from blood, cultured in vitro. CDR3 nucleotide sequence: TGTGCCAGCAGCTCTAACTATAAGGACAGACGCAATCAGCCCCAGCATTTT. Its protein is CASSSNYKDRRNQPQHF.